Each of the 17 T cell receptor beta chains below was sequenced from the same sample in a study of T and B cells in COVID-19 patients. Multiplex PCR with BIOMED2 TRB-A/B primer pools amplified TRB rearrangements. TCRdb re-derived calls from the multiplex PCR reads in MiXCR, one entry per CDR3 protein. The sample lists 4,000 or so distinct CDR3 sequences; around 23% were seen once. Each TRB amplification used about 250-550 ng of genomic DNA from blood. Sequenced material: blood. The source of these receptors is a human donor with active COVID-19.

By frequency in the sample, this clonotype is medium-sized. The chain couples TRBV30 to TRBJ1-5; tentative D call: TRBD1 (5 bases). Germline V gene sequence: CDR1 GTSNPN, CDR2 SVGIG (reference sequence). V gave up 0 bases and J gave up 4 bases, with 7 bases separating them. The CDR3 loop spans 13 amino acids. CDR3 region: CAWSVRENQPQHF. The CDR3 coding sequence is TGTGCCTGGAGTGTCAGGGAGAATCAGCCCCAGCATTTT.

This clonotype was detected a few times. The chain couples TRBV5-1 to TRBJ2-3; 11 nucleotides match TRBD2. Germline V lookup: CDR1 SGHRS, CDR2 YFSETQ. CDR3 length: 17 amino acids. V gave up 2 bases and J gave up 4 bases; unmatched junction bases: 9. CDR3 DNA: TGCGCCAGCAGCTTATGGATAGCGGGAGGGCCGTCAGATACGCAGTATTTT. It is translated as CASSLWIAGGPSDTQYF.

The genes are TRBV20-1 and TRBJ1-3, with D maybe TRBD1 (5 bases). The CDR3 is made up of 14 amino acids. V lost 6 bases and J lost 1, with 13 bases in between. In germline, CDR1 is DFQATT, CDR2 SNEGSKA (reference sequence). The CDR3 bases are TGCAGTGCCAAGCGAGGGGAGTCTGGAAACACCATATATTTT. It yields the protein CSAKRGESGNTIYF.

The CDR3 is CASRGWGQGYETQYF. DNA of the CDR3: TGTGCCAGCAGGGGCTGGGGACAGGGTTATGAGACCCAGTACTTC. This chain uses TRBV2 with TRBJ2-5, with TRBD1 identical over 9 bases. The J segment lost 5 bases and the V segment lost 6 bases, leaving 10 bases of the junction unmatched. This CDR3 has 15 residues. The germline V gene encodes CDR1 SNHLY and CDR2 FYNNEI.

This clonotype is medium-sized (0.01 to 0.1%) within its sample. DNA of the CDR3: TGTGCCACCTCGGACAGGGGGCAAGATACGCAGTATTTT. Translation gives CATSDRGQDTQYF. The J gene is TRBJ2-3, the V gene TRBV10-3; 11 bases line up with TRBD1. Trimming removed 10 bases from V and 5 bases from J; junction bases left unmatched: 5. Germline loops: CDR1 ENHRY, CDR2 SYGVKD. This CDR3 has 13 amino acids.

The CDR3 protein is CASSQAAGGPHEQYF. In nucleotides, the CDR3 is TGCGCCAGCAGCCAAGCGGCGGGAGGGCCCCACGAGCAGTACTTC. The V and J genes are TRBV4-3 and TRBJ2-7; TRBD2 matches at 9 bases. CDR3 length: 15 amino acids. Losses at the gene ends were 1 base for V and 5 bases for J; bases not matched to a gene: 6. Germline V gene sequence: CDR1 LGHNA, CDR2 YSLEER.

This clonotype was counted a single time. This chain uses TRBV6-5 with TRBJ2-2; 12 bases are shared with TRBD2. The germline CDR1 and CDR2 sequences are MNHEY and SVGAGI. V trimming: 2 bases; J trimming: 9 bases; junction bases outside the gene matches: 7. The CDR3 is made up of 16 amino acids. CDR3 in DNA: TGTGCCAGCAGTTACCCCGCTAGCGGGAGGGCCCGGGAGCTGTTTTTT. As protein: CASSYPASGRARELFF.

This clonotype was seen a few times. V is TRBV12-3 or TRBV12-4 and J is TRBJ2-3, with 14 positions matching TRBD2. Trimming removed 6 bases from V and 5 bases from J; junction bases left unmatched: 4. This CDR3 is 15 amino acids long. CDR3 sequence (DNA): TGTGCCAGCAGCCGGGGACTAGCGGGAGTAGATACGCAGTATTTT. Its protein product is CASSRGLAGVDTQYF.

In this sample, this clonotype is medium-sized. The CDR3 DNA reads TGTGCCAGCAGCCCGGGACAGGGGAGTTCGTCTGGGGCCAACGTCCTGACTTTC. Translation gives CASSPGQGSSSGANVLTF. V is TRBV5-4 and J is TRBJ2-6, with 10 bases aligning to TRBD1. With 4 bases clipped from V and 1 base from J, the junction kept 8 bases outside the gene matches. The CDR3 loop spans 18 amino acids. CDR1 is SGHNT, CDR2 YYREEE, per germline (reference sequence).

The CDR3 coding sequence is TGCAGTGCTAGTGCCTCAGGGCCAACTACGGGTGGCTACACCTTC. This translates into CSASASGPTTGGYTF. The chain joins TRBV20-1 to TRBJ1-2; D might be TRBD1 (5 bases). The germline V and J ends were trimmed by 3 bases and 7 bases, with 21 bases remaining between them. The length of the CDR3 is 15 residues. From germline, CDR1 is DFQATT and CDR2 SNEGSKA (reference sequence).

There are a few counts of this clonotype. V and J are TRBV6-2 or TRBV6-3 and TRBJ1-4; no definite D call. There are 16 residues in the CDR3. Deletions cut 4 bases from V and 6 bases from J, with 18 bases between. CDR1 MNHEY and CDR2 SVGEGT come from the germline V gene. The CDR3 region is CASSSGLGRSYEKLFF. CDR3 nucleotide sequence: TGTGCCAGCAGTTCCGGTCTAGGCAGATCATATGAAAAACTGTTTTTT.

This clonotype was seen only a few times. The chain links TRBV28 to TRBJ1-2; no definite D call. This CDR3 is 14 amino acids long. Germline assignment: CDR1 MDHEN and CDR2 SYDVKM. V lost 7 bases and J lost 1, with 13 bases in between. Here the CDR3 reads CASTYRRGNYGYTF. In DNA, the CDR3 is TGTGCCAGCACTTATAGACGGGGTAACTATGGCTACACCTTC.

By share, this clonotype counts as medium-sized. The chain is built from TRBV30 and TRBJ2-3; TRBD2 aligns across 9 bases. V lost 5 bases, J lost 6 bases, and 9 bases stayed unmatched. The CDR3 has 14 amino acids. Germline CDR1 and CDR2: GTSNPN and SVGIG (reference sequence). CDR3 in DNA: TGTGCCTGGGGGCTAGCGGGGTCTACGGATACGCAGTATTTT. It is translated as CAWGLAGSTDTQYF.

The V gene is TRBV20-1, the J gene TRBJ1-2; no clear D. Germline V gene data show CDR1 as DFQATT and CDR2 as SNEGSKA (reference sequence). The CDR3 length is 13 residues. Deletions cut 3 bases from V and 1 base from J, with 9 bases between. The CDR3 coding sequence is TGCAGTGCTAGCCCCAATTATAACTATGGCTACACCTTC. Translated: CSASPNYNYGYTF.

This clonotype qualifies as medium-sized. The chain has TRBV12-3 or TRBV12-4 and TRBJ2-7, with D tentatively TRBD2 (6 bases). V lost 5 bases, J lost 6 bases, and 14 bases lay in between. The CDR3 covers 13 residues. The CDR3 DNA follows: TGTGCCAGCAGTCTCCGGGACTTTCGCGAGCAGTACTTC. Amino acid sequence: CASSLRDFREQYF.

The chain recombines TRBV7-9 with TRBJ2-7, with 7 bases aligning to TRBD1. The CDR3 sequence is 14 residues long. Germline CDR1 is SEHNR and CDR2 is FQNEAQ (reference sequence). The J segment lost 6 bases and the V segment lost 5 bases, leaving 10 bases of the junction unmatched. The DNA for the CDR3 is TGTGCCAGCAGCCTCACAGGGGCATCAGGCGAGCAGTACTTC. As protein: CASSLTGASGEQYF.

This rearrangement joins TRBV7-2 to TRBJ1-1; a weak D match, TRBD1 (6 bases). The CDR3 has 12 residues. CDR1 and CDR2 (germline): SGHTA, FQGNSA. The V and J ends lost 5 bases and 8 bases respectively, with 12 bases between them. The CDR3 here is CASSPPDREAFF. The CDR3 region has the DNA TGTGCCAGCAGCCCCCCGGACAGAGAAGCTTTCTTT.